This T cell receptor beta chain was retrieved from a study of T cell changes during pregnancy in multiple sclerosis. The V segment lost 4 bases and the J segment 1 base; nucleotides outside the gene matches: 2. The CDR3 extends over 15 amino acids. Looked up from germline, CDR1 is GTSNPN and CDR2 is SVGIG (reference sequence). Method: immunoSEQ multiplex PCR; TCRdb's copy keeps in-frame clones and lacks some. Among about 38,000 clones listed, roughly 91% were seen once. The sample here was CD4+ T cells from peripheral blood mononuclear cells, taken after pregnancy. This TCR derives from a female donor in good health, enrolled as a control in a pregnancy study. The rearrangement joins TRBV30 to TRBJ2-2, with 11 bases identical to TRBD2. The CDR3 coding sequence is TGTGCCTGGAACGGACTAGCGGGGAACACCGGGGAGCTGTTTTTT. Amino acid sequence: CAWNGLAGNTGELFF. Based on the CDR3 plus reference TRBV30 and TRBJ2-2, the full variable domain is SQTIHQWPATLVQPVGSPLSLECTVEGTSNPNLYWYRQAAGRGLQLLFYSVGIGQISSEVPQNLSASRPQDRQFILSSKKLLLSDSGFYLCAWNGLAGNTGELFFGEGSRLTVL.